The text below deals with one T cell receptor beta chain. TCRdb keeps only in-frame clones here, not all; method: immunoSEQ multiplex PCR. The table has approximately 640,000 clones, around 90% seen once. This sample is drawn from a study of shared clonotypes between healthy human individuals. The CDR3 contains 14 residues. V shed 1 base and J shed 2 bases, with 9 bases lying between them. The germline V gene has CDR1 SGHTA and CDR2 FQGTGA. This receptor was identified in a man between 18 and 29 years old in good health. Some clones in this sample may be carry-over from other donors' samples. Sequencing used memory CD8+ T cells from PBMCs. Subset here: CD45RO+ cells pooled with CCR7-negative TemRA cells. This sequence joins TRBV7-3 and TRBJ2-7; D might be TRBD1 or TRBD2, each matching 5 bases. CDR3 sequence (DNA): TGTGCCAGCAGCTTAAGAGGGGACGCCTACGAGCAGTACTTC. This translates into CASSLRGDAYEQYF.